This TCR beta chain emerged from a study of technical replicates of blood from a handful of donors. The CDR3 loop spans 13 amino acids. Looked up from germline, CDR1 is SGHTA and CDR2 is FQGTGA. Trimming stripped 6 bases from V and 4 bases from J, with 9 bases between. TCRdb's table, derived via immunoSEQ multiplex PCR, lists solely in-frame clones and lacks some. In the table there are roughly 71,000 clones, around 95% of which are singletons. This TCR came from a human donor in good health. The sequenced sample was T cells isolated from PBMCs. The V gene is TRBV7-3, the J gene TRBJ2-2, with a possible D match to TRBD2 (5 bases). CDR3 amino acids: CASRRTSTGELFF. The CDR3 DNA sequence: TGTGCCAGCAGACGCACTAGCACCGGGGAGCTGTTTTTT.